What follows are 8 T cell receptor beta chains derived from one specimen sequenced in a study of T cells after yellow fever vaccination. TCRdb passed the 5' RACE reads through MiXCR, listing each CDR3 protein once. The sample has hundreds of thousands of distinct CDR3 sequences, roughly 20% seen once. Sequenced here: PBMCs, sampled before the yellow fever booster vaccination. Receptors originate from a man aged 18 to 30 who received the YFV17D yellow fever vaccine.

Many counts were recorded for this clonotype. The genes are TRBV3-1 and TRBJ2-3; no clear D gene. The V gene lost 1 base and the J gene lost 6 bases, with 8 bases spanning the gap. The germline V gene encodes CDR1 LGHDT and CDR2 YNNKEL (reference sequence). The CDR3 is made up of 13 amino acids. The CDR3 coding sequence is TGTGCCAGCAGCCAAGGGTTGGCTGATACGCAGTATTTT. Residues: CASSQGLADTQYF.

This clonotype was seen only a few times. The chain has TRBV14 and TRBJ2-1; 7 positions agree with TRBD1. Germline CDR1 is SGHDN and CDR2 is FVKESK. CDR3 length: 16 residues. Trimming cost V 5 bases and J 6 bases; bases outside gene matches: 13. This CDR3 reads CASSTWTGPASNEQFF. The CDR3 DNA follows: TGTGCCAGCAGCACGTGGACAGGTCCGGCCAGCAATGAGCAGTTCTTC.

This clonotype occurred a few times. The chain has TRBV10-1 and TRBJ2-3, with D possibly being TRBD2 (6 bases). Trimming left V 4 bases short and J 0 bases short, with 8 bases between. The CDR3 is 14 amino acids. The V gene's germline CDR1 is WNHNN and CDR2 SYGVQD (reference sequence). DNA of the CDR3: TGCGCCAGCAGTGCTCTAGCGAGCACAGATACGCAGTATTTT. It specifies CASSALASTDTQYF.

This clonotype was recorded a few times. The chain recombines TRBV12-3 or TRBV12-4 with TRBJ2-5; 10 bases fit TRBD2. Trimming removed 3 bases from V and 4 bases from J; junction bases left unmatched: 8. The CDR3 runs to 16 residues. The CDR3 reads CASSLRSGGPGETQYF. The CDR3 DNA is TGTGCCAGCAGTTTGCGTAGCGGGGGGCCCGGAGAGACCCAGTACTTC.

This clonotype was seen more than once but under ten times. The J gene is TRBJ2-7, the V gene TRBV20-1, with 10 nucleotides matching TRBD1. This CDR3 is built from 14 residues. Germline trimming cut 2 bases from V and 3 bases from J; bases unmatched to any gene: 4. The germline gives CDR1 DFQATT, CDR2 SNEGSKA (reference sequence). The CDR3 sequence is CSARHRTGGYEQYF. CDR3 DNA: TGCAGTGCTAGACATAGGACAGGGGGCTACGAGCAGTACTTC.

This chain connects TRBV7-7 to TRBJ2-7, with no clear D. CDR3 length equals 13 residues. From germline, CDR1 is SSHAT and CDR2 FNYEAQ (reference sequence). V was clipped by 1 base and J by 5 bases, with 9 bases between them. The CDR3 DNA reads TGTGCCAGCAGCTTAGGCAGGCAGGACGAGCAGTACTTC. Its translation is CASSLGRQDEQYF.

The table lists this clonotype with a few counts. The V gene is TRBV20-1, the J gene TRBJ1-4, with no clear D. Trimming took 0 bases from V and 6 from J, leaving 11 bases between them. The CDR3 is 14 amino acids. The germline CDR1 and CDR2 sequences are DFQATT and SNEGSKA (reference sequence). CDR3 sequence reads: CSARDKGSDEKLFF. The CDR3, as DNA: TGCAGTGCTAGAGATAAGGGCAGCGATGAAAAACTGTTTTTT.

The CDR3 spells CASSGPSPRAFF. The CDR3 bases are TGTGCCAGCAGCGGCCCGAGTCCCCGAGCTTTCTTT. The chain links TRBV7-9 to TRBJ1-1; no clear D gene. Per the germline V gene, CDR1 is SEHNR and CDR2 is FQNEAQ (reference sequence). This CDR3 is built from 12 residues. Trimming took 5 bases from V and 10 from J, leaving 14 bases between them.